A selection of T cell receptor beta chains follows, all from one sample in a study of blood T cell repertoires in COVID-19. Only in-frame clones appear in the TCRdb table, and some are missing; sequencing was by immunoSEQ multiplex PCR. The repertoire holds 150,000 or so clones, with around four fifths as singletons. Material for sequencing was PBMCs or T cells enriched from blood (not recorded which). Source of these receptors: a woman in her forties or fifties who had recovered from COVID-19. Both conserved end residues are part of each CDR3. The D gene is left open where the match is weak. The size of a clone is reported for some rows only, either as once, few or many, or as a class for expanded clones.

V	size	J	D	DNA	CDR3
TRBV5-1	NA	TRBJ1-2	TRBD1	TGCGCCAGCAGCCCGGGAATACAGGGGCAAGGCTACACCTTC	CASSPGIQGQGYTF
TRBV3-1/TRBV3-2	NA	TRBJ1-2	TRBD1	TGTGCCAGCAGCCCCTCGACAGGGGGCGGTAACTATGGCTACACCTTC	CASSPSTGGGNYGYTF
TRBV7-2	NA	TRBJ1-1	NA	TGTGCCAGCAGCATGGACAGGAACACTGAAGCTTTCTTT	CASSMDRNTEAFF
TRBV30	NA	TRBJ2-3	NA	TGTGCCTGGAGTGCGACTGGGGCCACAGATACGCAGTATTTT	CAWSATGATDTQYF
TRBV11-3	NA	TRBJ1-1	NA	TGTGCCAGCAGCTCCCCTCCGAACACTGAAGCTTTCTTT	CASSSPPNTEAFF
TRBV5-6	NA	TRBJ2-2	NA	TGTGCCAGCAGCTTGGTACAGACCACCGGGGAGCTGTTTTTT	CASSLVQTTGELFF
TRBV15	NA	TRBJ2-4	TRBD2	TGTGCCACCAGCAGGGGACTAGCGGGGAAAAACATTCAGTACTTC	CATSRGLAGKNIQYF
TRBV30	NA	TRBJ2-5	TRBD1	TGTGCCTGGAGTGCCACAGGGGGCATGACCCAGTACTTC	CAWSATGGMTQYF
TRBV13	NA	TRBJ2-1	NA	TGTGCCAGCTCCCGACGTGGAGGGACCTACAATGAGCAGTTCTTC	CASSRRGGTYNEQFF
TRBV12-3/TRBV12-4	NA	TRBJ1-4	NA	TGTGCCAGCAGACATTTTGATGAAAAACTGTTTTTT	CASRHFDEKLFF
TRBV5-1	NA	TRBJ2-3	NA	TGCGCCAGCAGCCCCGCGGGCATGAGCACAGATACGCAGTATTTT	CASSPAGMSTDTQYF
TRBV18	NA	TRBJ2-1	NA	TGTGCCAGCTCACCATATGCGGATGAGCAGTTCTTC	CASSPYADEQFF
TRBV3-1/TRBV3-2	once	TRBJ1-1	NA	TGTGCCAGCAGCCCCCGGGACACTTACACTGAAGCTTTCTTT	CASSPRDTYTEAFF
TRBV7-2	NA	TRBJ1-2	TRBD1	TGTGCCAGCAGCTTAGGGGGACAGGGAAGCGGCTACACCTTC	CASSLGGQGSGYTF
TRBV7-6	NA	TRBJ2-1	NA	TGTGCCAGCAGCTTAGTTTCAGGGGACAATGAGCAGTTCTTC	CASSLVSGDNEQFF
TRBV30	NA	TRBJ2-3	NA	TGTGCCTGGAGTTACTTTACTAGCTCCTTTAGCACAGATACGCAGTATTTT	CAWSYFTSSFSTDTQYF
TRBV29-1	NA	TRBJ1-1	NA	TGCAGCGTTGTACCGCCAGGCCGGATCCCTGAAGCTTTCTTT	CSVVPPGRIPEAFF